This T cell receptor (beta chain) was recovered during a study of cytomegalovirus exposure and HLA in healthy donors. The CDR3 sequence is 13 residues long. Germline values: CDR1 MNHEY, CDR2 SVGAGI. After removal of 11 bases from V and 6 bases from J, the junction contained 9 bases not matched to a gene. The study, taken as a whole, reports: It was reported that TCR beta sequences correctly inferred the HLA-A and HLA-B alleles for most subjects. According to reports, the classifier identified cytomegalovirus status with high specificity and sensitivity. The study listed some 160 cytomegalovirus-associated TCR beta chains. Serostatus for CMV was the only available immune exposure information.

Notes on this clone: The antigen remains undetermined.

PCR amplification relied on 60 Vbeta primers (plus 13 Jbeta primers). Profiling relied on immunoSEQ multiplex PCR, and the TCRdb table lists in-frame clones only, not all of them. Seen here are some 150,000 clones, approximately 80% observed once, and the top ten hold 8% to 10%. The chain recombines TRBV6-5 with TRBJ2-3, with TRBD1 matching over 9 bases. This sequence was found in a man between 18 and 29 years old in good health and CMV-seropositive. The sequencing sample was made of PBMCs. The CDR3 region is CAAWTGAIDTQYF. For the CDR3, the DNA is TGTGCCGCCTGGACAGGGGCAATTGATACGCAGTATTTT.